This passage covers 17 T cell receptor beta chains from one sample sequenced in a study of blood T cell repertoires in COVID-19. TCRdb's copy holds only in-frame clones and misses some; the assay was immunoSEQ multiplex PCR. The table shows about 59,000 clones, with roughly 80% occurring only once. What was sequenced was peripheral blood. All receptors derive from a woman in her 70s with acute or convalescent COVID-19.

The chain has TRBV21-1 and TRBJ1-2. TRBV21-1 is listed as a pseudogene. This CDR3 contains 17 residues. The CDR3 sequence is CASSKRLGLGGPTGYTF. The CDR3 DNA reads TGTGCCAGCAGCAAACGTCTTGGACTTGGAGGGCCGACGGGCTACACCTTC.

This clone was seen a few times. This chain joins TRBV19 and TRBJ2-5, with D tentatively TRBD1 (5 bases). Trimming left V 3 bases short and J 6 bases short, with 11 bases between. CDR1 is LNHDA, CDR2 SQIVND, per germline (reference sequence). The CDR3 has 13 amino acids. CDR3 bases: TGTGCCAGTAGTATTGAGCAGGGAAAGACCCAGTACTTC. Its translation is CASSIEQGKTQYF.

The gene calls are TRBV5-6 and TRBJ1-1, with TRBD1 matching 10 bases. The V gene end was trimmed by 6 bases and the J gene end by 4 bases; junction bases not matched to a gene: 9. Germline CDR1 SGHDT, CDR2 YYEEEE. This CDR3 contains 15 residues. The CDR3 here is CASTVGQGLGTEAFF. As DNA, the CDR3 is TGTGCCAGCACCGTGGGACAGGGGCTTGGCACTGAAGCTTTCTTT.

The gene calls are TRBV6-5 and TRBJ2-1; TRBD2 aligns across 10 bases. V lost 7 bases, J lost 4 bases, and 1 base stayed unmatched. Germline V CDR1 and CDR2: MNHEY, SVGAGI. This CDR3 has 13 residues. The CDR3 loop is CASKRGGYNEQFF. In DNA, the CDR3 is TGTGCCAGCAAGCGGGGGGGATACAATGAGCAGTTCTTC.

The chain has TRBV6-1 and TRBJ2-5; 9 bases align to TRBD2. Trimming at V came to 0 bases and at J to 4 bases, leaving 6 bases not matched to a gene. Germline V gene data show CDR1 as MNHNS and CDR2 as SASEGT. The CDR3 is 16 residues long. The DNA of the CDR3 is TGTGCCAGCAGTGAAGCCCTGCTAGCGGGGACAGAGACCCAGTACTTC. It translates to CASSEALLAGTETQYF.

The rearrangement uses TRBV6-5 and TRBJ2-6, with TRBD1 matching over 12 bases. With V trimmed by 11 bases and J by 4 bases, 6 bases remained unmatched. Germline values: CDR1 MNHEY, CDR2 SVGAGI. The CDR3 has 15 residues. CDR3 sequence: CAGGQGASGANVLTF. The CDR3 DNA reads as TGTGCCGGGGGACAGGGGGCATCGGGGGCCAACGTCCTGACTTTC.

This chain connects TRBV9 to TRBJ1-1, with D unresolved. The germline gives CDR1 SGDLS, CDR2 YYNGEE. V was pared by 0 bases and J by 2 bases, with 11 bases between. The CDR3 runs to 15 residues. CDR3 in amino acids: CASSVGVGSNTEAFF. The CDR3 DNA is TGTGCCAGCAGCGTAGGCGTAGGGAGTAACACTGAAGCTTTCTTT.

The chain links TRBV5-1 to TRBJ2-5; 15 nucleotides agree with TRBD2. The trim removed 4 bases at V and 4 bases at J, leaving 2 bases unmatched. Germline loops: CDR1 SGHRS, CDR2 YFSETQ. The CDR3 spans 15 residues. The CDR3 spells CASSPGLAGGETQYF. DNA of the CDR3: TGCGCCAGCAGCCCGGGACTAGCGGGGGGAGAGACCCAGTACTTC. The entire variable domain, with the rest obtained from reference TRBV5-1 and TRBJ2-5, is as follows: KAGVTQTPRYLIKTRGQQVTLSCSPISGHRSVSWYQQTPGQGLQFLFEYFSETQRNKGNFPGRFSGRQFSNSRSEMNVSTLELGDSALYLCASSPGLAGGETQYFGPGTRLLVL.

This clone was seen just once. This chain links TRBV6-1 with TRBJ1-5; the D is unclear. Trimming stripped 2 bases from V and 2 bases from J, with 10 bases between. Germline CDR1 MNHNS, CDR2 SASEGT. This CDR3 is built from 15 residues. In nucleotides, the CDR3 is TGTGCCAGCAGTGAATGGGTGGGAGGCAATCAGCCCCAGCATTTT. Protein sequence: CASSEWVGGNQPQHF.

The chain employs TRBV19 and TRBJ1-3; D unresolved. V dropped 11 bases and J dropped 4 bases, with 15 bases sitting between them. This CDR3 has 13 amino acids. Germline lookup yields CDR1 LNHDA and CDR2 SQIVND (reference sequence). The CDR3 protein is CASQRESGNTIYF. CDR3 nucleotide sequence: TGTGCCTCACAGCGGGAGTCCGGAAACACCATATATTTT. Combining the CDR3 with reference TRBV19 and TRBJ1-3 gives the whole variable domain DGGITQSPKYLFRKEGQNVTLSCEQNLNHDAMYWYRQDPGQGLRLIYYSQIVNDFQKGDIAEGYSVSREKKESFPLTVTSAQKNPTAFYLCASQRESGNTIYFGEGSWLTVV.

This rearrangement joins TRBV10-3 to TRBJ1-3, with D perhaps TRBD1 (5 bases). The CDR3 spans 17 residues. CDR1 is ENHRY, CDR2 SYGVKD, per germline. Trimming cost V 10 bases and J 3 bases, with 25 bases left between them. The CDR3 region has the DNA TGTGCCACTCATCTAGGGGCCCCTTTGCAACGTGGAAACACCATATATTTT. It specifies CATHLGAPLQRGNTIYF.

This rearrangement joins TRBV18 to TRBJ2-3, with 8 positions matching TRBD1. The trim removed 4 bases at V and 4 bases at J, leaving 4 bases unmatched. The CDR3 covers 14 residues. The germline CDR1 and CDR2 sequences are KGHSH and LQKENI. The CDR3 loop reads CASSRATGADTQYF. DNA of the CDR3: TGTGCCAGCTCACGGGCGACAGGGGCAGATACGCAGTATTTT.

V is TRBV10-3 and J is TRBJ2-3, with 9 bases aligning to TRBD1. CDR1 and CDR2 (germline): ENHRY, SYGVKD. CDR3 length: 13 residues. Trimming at V came to 9 bases and at J to 6 bases, leaving 7 bases not matched to a gene. CDR3 loop: CAIAQGAGDTQYF. CDR3 bases: TGTGCCATAGCACAGGGGGCAGGGGATACGCAGTATTTT.

V is TRBV3-1 (or the pseudogene TRBV3-2) and J is TRBJ2-3, with 8 nucleotides matching TRBD1. From germline, CDR1 is LGHDT and CDR2 YNNKEL (reference sequence). Trimming cost V 3 bases and J 3 bases; bases outside gene matches: 11. The CDR3 consists of 17 residues. The CDR3 loop reads CASSHGQGAFVTDTQYF. The DNA for the CDR3 is TGTGCCAGCAGCCATGGTCAGGGGGCTTTTGTAACAGATACGCAGTATTTT.

This clone was detected a few times. The gene calls are TRBV3-1 (or the pseudogene TRBV3-2) and TRBJ2-7; D is unclear. V was trimmed by 3 bases and J by 3 bases, leaving 3 bases between them. The CDR3 consists of 11 residues. Germline-derived CDR1 and CDR2 are LGHDT and YNNKEL (reference sequence). The CDR3 region is CASSHFYEQYF. The CDR3 DNA sequence: TGTGCCAGCAGCCACTTCTACGAGCAGTACTTC.

This clone has only a few counts. V usage is TRBV7-8 and J usage is TRBJ2-7; D is possibly TRBD1 (6 bases). V dropped 5 bases and J dropped 3 bases, with 11 bases sitting between them. The CDR3 runs to 13 residues. Germline V lookup: CDR1 SGHVS, CDR2 FQNEAQ. The CDR3 reads CASSLRGNYEQYF. The CDR3 DNA follows: TGTGCCAGCAGCCTGAGGGGGAACTACGAGCAGTACTTC.

The chain employs TRBV29-1 and TRBJ2-1; 7 bases map to TRBD1. Germline CDR1 SQVTM, CDR2 ANQGSEA. V was clipped by 6 bases and J by 0 bases; unmatched bases: 8. The CDR3 is made up of 15 amino acids. The chain's CDR3 is CSVLGRDSSYNEQFF. The CDR3, as DNA: TGCAGCGTCCTCGGACGGGACAGCTCCTACAATGAGCAGTTCTTC.